This TCR beta chain emerged from a study of T-cell memory formation after mild COVID-19. Study at large: Largely, the TCR clusters proved donor specific.

This clonotype has ten or more counts. The antigen is undetermined. Whole-study findings and limits: While clones contracting from day 15 to 85 were balanced between CD4 and CD8, later expanders leaned CD4+.

This CDR3 has 16 residues. Germline CDR1 reads MNHEY; CDR2 reads SMNVEV (reference sequence). V was clipped by 11 bases and J by 4 bases; unmatched bases: 14. 5'RACE with constant-segment primers yielded barcoded, UMI-tagged TCR alpha and TCR beta cDNA libraries. TCRdb reanalysed the 5' RACE reads using MiXCR and keeps one entry per CDR3 protein. The sample contains 260,000 or so distinct CDR3 sequences, around 15% of which appear only once. The sequencing sample was made of PBMCs or a T cell subset sorted from them (not recorded which). This chain joins TRBV27 and TRBJ2-5, with 12 bases that match TRBD2. This clonotype was obtained from a man in his late teens or twenties who had mild COVID-19 (a few samples of this study predate the infection). Cell type and time point are not known. CDR3 bases: TGTGCCCGCTCTAGCGGGGGGGCCGGTTTGTTAGAGACCCAGTACTTC. Translation gives CARSSGGAGLLETQYF.